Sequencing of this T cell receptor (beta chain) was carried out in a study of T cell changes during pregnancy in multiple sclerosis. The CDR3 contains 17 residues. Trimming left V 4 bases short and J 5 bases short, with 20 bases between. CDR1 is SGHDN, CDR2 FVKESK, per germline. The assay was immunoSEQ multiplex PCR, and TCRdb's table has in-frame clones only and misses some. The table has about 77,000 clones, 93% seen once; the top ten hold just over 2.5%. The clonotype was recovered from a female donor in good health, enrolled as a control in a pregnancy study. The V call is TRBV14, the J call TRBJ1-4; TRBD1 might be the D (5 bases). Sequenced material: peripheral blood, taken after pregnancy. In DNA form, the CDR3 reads TGTGCCAGCAGCCCGTCTCCCGTGTGGGGGGGGAATGAAAAACTGTTTTTT. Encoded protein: CASSPSPVWGGNEKLFF.